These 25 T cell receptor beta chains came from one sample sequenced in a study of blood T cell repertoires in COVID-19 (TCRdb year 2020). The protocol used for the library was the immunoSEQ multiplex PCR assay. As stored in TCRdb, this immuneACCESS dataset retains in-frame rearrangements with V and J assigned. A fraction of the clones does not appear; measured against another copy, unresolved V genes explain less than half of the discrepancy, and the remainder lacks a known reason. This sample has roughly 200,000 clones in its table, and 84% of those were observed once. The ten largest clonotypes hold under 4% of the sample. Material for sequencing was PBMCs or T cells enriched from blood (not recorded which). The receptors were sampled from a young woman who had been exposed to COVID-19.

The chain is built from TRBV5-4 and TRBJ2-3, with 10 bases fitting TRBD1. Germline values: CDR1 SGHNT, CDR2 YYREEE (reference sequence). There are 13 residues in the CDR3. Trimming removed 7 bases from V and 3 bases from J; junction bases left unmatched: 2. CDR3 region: CASVDRGTDTQYF. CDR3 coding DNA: TGTGCCAGCGTGGACAGGGGGACAGATACGCAGTATTTT.

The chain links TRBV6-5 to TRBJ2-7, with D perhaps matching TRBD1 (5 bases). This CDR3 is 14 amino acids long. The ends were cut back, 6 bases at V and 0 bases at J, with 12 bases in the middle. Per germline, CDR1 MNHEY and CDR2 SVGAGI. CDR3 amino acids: CASRERQLSYEQYF. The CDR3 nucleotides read TGTGCCAGCAGGGAGAGACAGCTCTCCTACGAGCAGTACTTC.

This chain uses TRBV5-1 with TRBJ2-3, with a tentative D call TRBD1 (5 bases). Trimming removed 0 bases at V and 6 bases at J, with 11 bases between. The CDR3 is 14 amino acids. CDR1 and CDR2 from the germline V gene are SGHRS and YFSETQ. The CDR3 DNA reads TGCGCCAGCAGCTTGGCTAGGGGTGGGGATACGCAGTATTTT. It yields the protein CASSLARGGDTQYF. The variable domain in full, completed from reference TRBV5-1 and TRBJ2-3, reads KAGVTQTPRYLIKTRGQQVTLSCSPISGHRSVSWYQQTPGQGLQFLFEYFSETQRNKGNFPGRFSGRQFSNSRSEMNVSTLELGDSALYLCASSLARGGDTQYFGPGTRLTVL.

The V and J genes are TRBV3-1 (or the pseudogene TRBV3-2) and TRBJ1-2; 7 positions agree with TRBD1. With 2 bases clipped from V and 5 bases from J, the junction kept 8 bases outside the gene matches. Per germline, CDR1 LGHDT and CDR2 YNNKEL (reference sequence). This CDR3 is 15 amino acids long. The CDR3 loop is CASSQNRGKGYGYTF. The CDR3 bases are TGTGCCAGCAGCCAAAACAGGGGAAAGGGGTATGGCTACACCTTC.

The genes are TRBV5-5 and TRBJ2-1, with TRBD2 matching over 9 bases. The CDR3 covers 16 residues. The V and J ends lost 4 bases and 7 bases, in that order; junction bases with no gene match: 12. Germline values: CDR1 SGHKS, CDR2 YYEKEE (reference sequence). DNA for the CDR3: TGTGCCAGCAGCCGGGCTGGCGGGGGGGCCTGGAATGAGCAGTTCTTC. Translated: CASSRAGGGAWNEQFF.

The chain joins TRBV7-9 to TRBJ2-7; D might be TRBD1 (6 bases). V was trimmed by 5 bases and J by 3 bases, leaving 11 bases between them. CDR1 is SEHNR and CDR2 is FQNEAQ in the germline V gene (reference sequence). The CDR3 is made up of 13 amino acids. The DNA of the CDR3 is TGTGCCAGCAGCCCCTTGGACAGCTACGAGCAGTACTTC. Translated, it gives CASSPLDSYEQYF. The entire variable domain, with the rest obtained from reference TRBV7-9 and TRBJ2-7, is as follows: DTGVSQNPRHKITKRGQNVTFRCDPISEHNRLYWYRQTLGQGPEFLTYFQNEAQLEKSRLLSDRFSAERPKGSFSTLEIQRTEQGDSAMYLCASSPLDSYEQYFGPGTRLTVT.

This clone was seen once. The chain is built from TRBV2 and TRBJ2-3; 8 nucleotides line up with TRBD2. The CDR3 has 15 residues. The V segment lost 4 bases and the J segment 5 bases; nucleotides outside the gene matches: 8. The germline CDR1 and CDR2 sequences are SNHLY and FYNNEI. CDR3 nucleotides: TGTGCCAGCAGTGTGGGTCTAGCGGGTAGAGATACGCAGTATTTT. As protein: CASSVGLAGRDTQYF.

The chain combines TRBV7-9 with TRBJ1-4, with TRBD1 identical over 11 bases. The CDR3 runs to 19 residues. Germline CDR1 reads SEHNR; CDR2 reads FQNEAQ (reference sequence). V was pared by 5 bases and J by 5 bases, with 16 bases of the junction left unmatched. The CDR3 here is CASSLRTGGNDGKNEKLFF. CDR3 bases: TGTGCCAGCAGCCTACGGACAGGGGGCAATGACGGAAAAAATGAAAAACTGTTTTTT. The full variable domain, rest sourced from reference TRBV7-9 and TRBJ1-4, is DTGVSQNPRHKITKRGQNVTFRCDPISEHNRLYWYRQTLGQGPEFLTYFQNEAQLEKSRLLSDRFSAERPKGSFSTLEIQRTEQGDSAMYLCASSLRTGGNDGKNEKLFFGSGTQLSVL.

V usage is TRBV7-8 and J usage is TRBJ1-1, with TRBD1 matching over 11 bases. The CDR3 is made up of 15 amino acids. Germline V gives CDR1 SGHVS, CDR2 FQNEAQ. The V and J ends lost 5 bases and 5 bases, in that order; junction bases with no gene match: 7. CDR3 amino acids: CASSRADRGQTEAFF. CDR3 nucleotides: TGTGCCAGCAGCCGAGCGGACAGGGGGCAGACTGAAGCTTTCTTT.

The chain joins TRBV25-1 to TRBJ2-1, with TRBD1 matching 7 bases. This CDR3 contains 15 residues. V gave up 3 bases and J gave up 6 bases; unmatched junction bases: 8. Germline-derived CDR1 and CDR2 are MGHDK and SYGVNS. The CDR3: CASSDTGTASNEQFF. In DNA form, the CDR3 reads TGTGCCAGCAGTGACACCGGGACAGCGTCCAATGAGCAGTTCTTC.

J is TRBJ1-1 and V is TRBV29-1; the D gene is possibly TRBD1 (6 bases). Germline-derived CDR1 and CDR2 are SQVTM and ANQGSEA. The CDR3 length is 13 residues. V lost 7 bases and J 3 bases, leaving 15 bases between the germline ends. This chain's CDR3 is CSGYRVEDTEAFF. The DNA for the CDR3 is TGCAGCGGATACAGGGTAGAGGACACTGAAGCTTTCTTT.

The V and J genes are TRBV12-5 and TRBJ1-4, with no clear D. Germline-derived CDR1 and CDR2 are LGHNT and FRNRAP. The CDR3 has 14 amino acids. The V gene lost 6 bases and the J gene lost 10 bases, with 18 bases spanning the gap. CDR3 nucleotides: TGTGCTAGTGGCACCCTCGACACGGTGACAAAACTGTTTTTT. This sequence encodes CASGTLDTVTKLFF.

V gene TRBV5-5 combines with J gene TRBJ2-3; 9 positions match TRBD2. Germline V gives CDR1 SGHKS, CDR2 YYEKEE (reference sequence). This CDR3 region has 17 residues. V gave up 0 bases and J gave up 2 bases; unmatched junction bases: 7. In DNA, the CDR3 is TGTGCCAGCAGCTTGGTAGGGACTAGCTTAATCACAGATACGCAGTATTTT. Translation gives CASSLVGTSLITDTQYF.

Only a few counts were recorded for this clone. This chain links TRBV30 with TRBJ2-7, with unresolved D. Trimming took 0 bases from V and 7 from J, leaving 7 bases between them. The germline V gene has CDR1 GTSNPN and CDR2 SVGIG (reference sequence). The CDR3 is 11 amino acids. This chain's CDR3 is CAWSVQVEQYF. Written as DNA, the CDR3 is TGTGCCTGGAGTGTACAAGTGGAGCAGTACTTC.

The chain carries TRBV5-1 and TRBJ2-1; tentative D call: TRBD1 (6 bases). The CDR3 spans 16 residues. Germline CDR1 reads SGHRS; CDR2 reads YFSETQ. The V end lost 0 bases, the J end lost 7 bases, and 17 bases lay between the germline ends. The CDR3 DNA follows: TGCGCCAGCAGCTTGGTTTATCAACAGGGTAAGAATGAGCAGTTCTTC. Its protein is CASSLVYQQGKNEQFF. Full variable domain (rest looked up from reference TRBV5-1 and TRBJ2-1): KAGVTQTPRYLIKTRGQQVTLSCSPISGHRSVSWYQQTPGQGLQFLFEYFSETQRNKGNFPGRFSGRQFSNSRSEMNVSTLELGDSALYLCASSLVYQQGKNEQFFGPGTRLTVL.

CDR3 bases: TGTGCCAGCAGCTACTTCTACGAGCAGTACTTC. Amino acid sequence: CASSYFYEQYF. V and J are TRBV3-1 (or the pseudogene TRBV3-2) and TRBJ2-7; D remains unclear. Trimming shortened V by 5 bases and J by 3 bases, and 5 bases separated the two germline ends. The CDR3 spans 11 residues. Germline CDR1 and CDR2: LGHDT and YNNKEL (reference sequence).

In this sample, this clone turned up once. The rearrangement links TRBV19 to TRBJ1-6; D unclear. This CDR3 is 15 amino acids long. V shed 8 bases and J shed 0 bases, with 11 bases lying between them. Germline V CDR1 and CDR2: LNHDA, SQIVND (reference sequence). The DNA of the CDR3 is TGTGCCAGTCAAGGAGGGAGCTCCTATAATTCACCCCTCCACTTT. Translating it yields CASQGGSSYNSPLHF. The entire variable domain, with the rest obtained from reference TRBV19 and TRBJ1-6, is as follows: DGGITQSPKYLFRKEGQNVTLSCEQNLNHDAMYWYRQDPGQGLRLIYYSQIVNDFQKGDIAEGYSVSREKKESFPLTVTSAQKNPTAFYLCASQGGSSYNSPLHFGNGTRLTVT.

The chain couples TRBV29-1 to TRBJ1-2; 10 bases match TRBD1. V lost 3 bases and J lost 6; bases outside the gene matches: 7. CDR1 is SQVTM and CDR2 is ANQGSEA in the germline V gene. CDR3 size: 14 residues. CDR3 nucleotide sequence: TGCAGCGTTGAGGGGACCGGGACAGGGGATGGCTACACCTTC. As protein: CSVEGTGTGDGYTF.

The CDR3 sequence: CASNLGAEAFF. The CDR3 DNA is TGTGCCAGTAATTTGGGAGCTGAAGCTTTCTTT. The chain carries TRBV19 and TRBJ1-1; no reliable D call. The V end lost 7 bases, the J end lost 6 bases, and 9 bases lay between the germline ends. Looked up from germline, CDR1 is LNHDA and CDR2 is SQIVND (reference sequence). This CDR3 spans 11 amino acids.

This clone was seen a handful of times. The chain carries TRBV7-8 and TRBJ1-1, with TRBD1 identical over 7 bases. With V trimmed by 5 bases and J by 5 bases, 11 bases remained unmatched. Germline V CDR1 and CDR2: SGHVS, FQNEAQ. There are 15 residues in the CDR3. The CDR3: CASSDLQGEETEAFF. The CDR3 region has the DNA TGTGCCAGCAGCGATCTCCAGGGGGAGGAGACTGAAGCTTTCTTT.

The CDR3: CASSLNIPNTEAFF. The CDR3 DNA follows: TGTGCCAGCAGCTTAAATATCCCGAACACTGAAGCTTTCTTT. The chain recombines TRBV7-2 with TRBJ1-1; no reliable D call. Between the trimmed V and J ends, which lost 2 bases and 1 base, there was a span of 8 bases. Per the germline V gene, CDR1 is SGHTA and CDR2 is FQGNSA. CDR3 length equals 14 residues.

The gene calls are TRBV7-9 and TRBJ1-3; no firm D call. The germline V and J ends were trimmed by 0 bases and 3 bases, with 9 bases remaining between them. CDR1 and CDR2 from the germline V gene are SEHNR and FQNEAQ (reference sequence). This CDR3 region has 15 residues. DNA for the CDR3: TGTGCCAGCAGCTTAGCGAGGAACGGTGGAAACACCATATATTTT. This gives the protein CASSLARNGGNTIYF.

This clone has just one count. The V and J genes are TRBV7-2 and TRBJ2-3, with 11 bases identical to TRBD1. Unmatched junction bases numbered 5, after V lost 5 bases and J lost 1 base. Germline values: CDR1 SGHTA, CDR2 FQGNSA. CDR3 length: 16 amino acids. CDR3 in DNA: TGTGCCAGCAGCCCGGACAGGGGGCGCGGCACAGATACGCAGTATTTT. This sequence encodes CASSPDRGRGTDTQYF.

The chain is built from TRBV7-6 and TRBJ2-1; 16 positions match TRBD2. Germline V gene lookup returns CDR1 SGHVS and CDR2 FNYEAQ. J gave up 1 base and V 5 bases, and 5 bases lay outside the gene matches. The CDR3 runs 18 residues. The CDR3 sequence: CASSPGLAGGISYNEQFF. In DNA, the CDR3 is TGTGCCAGCAGCCCGGGACTAGCGGGGGGGATATCCTACAATGAGCAGTTCTTC.

The chain's CDR3 is CASSLGTGLMFSSKNIQYF. The CDR3 region has the DNA TGTGCCAGCTCACTTGGGACAGGGTTAATGTTCTCTTCCAAAAACATTCAGTACTTC. The chain is built from TRBV18 and TRBJ2-4; 9 nucleotides match TRBD1. Per germline, CDR1 KGHSH and CDR2 LQKENI. Losses at the gene ends were 4 bases for V and 2 bases for J; bases not matched to a gene: 15. CDR3 size: 19 residues. The full variable domain, its missing parts supplied by reference TRBV18 and TRBJ2-4, is NAGVMQNPRHLVRRRGQEARLRCSPMKGHSHVYWYRQLPEEGLKFMVYLQKENIIDESGMPKERFSAEFPKEGPSILRIQQVVRGDSAAYFCASSLGTGLMFSSKNIQYFGAGTRLSVL.